This T cell receptor beta chain was sequenced in a study of cytomegalovirus exposure and HLA in healthy donors (dated by TCRdb to the late 2010s). Looking at the study overall: In an earlier analysis of around 540 of the donors, 250 to 350 Gb of sequence data and some 120 million unique TCR beta sequences from 150 million to 200 million T cells were reported. Roughly 300 gigabases of sequencing data and approximately 93 million unique TCR sequences were included in an early release covering roughly 600 HLA-typed donors. Along with the roughly 710-subject first cohort, a separate validation cohort of over a hundred different subjects was used. Typing coverage differed by locus: A, B, C, DRB1 and DQB1 were typed in about 620-640 donors, DQA1 in about 500, DPA1 in approximately 600, and DPB1 in around 490. Among roughly 400 genotyped donors of the cohort, an average of approximately 250,000 unique TCR beta nucleotide sequences were sequenced per donor, around 18% of them non-productive. Rather than drawing on any new phenotypic data, the later analysis identified candidate immune exposures from TCR beta sequences and the way those sequences occurred across donors. Every discovery cohort repertoire had been produced on one sequencing platform. Of the approximately 400 genotyped donors, about 80% fell in the genetic ancestry cluster associated with self-reported Caucasian donors. The study was designed to test whether signatures of past pathogen exposure could be identified by cataloging public T cell receptors. An earlier analysis of roughly 580 of the donors used high-throughput TCR beta sequencing to judge whether each TCR beta V gene segment behaved as functional or pseudogenic. Both class I and class II loci were covered by HLA typing, at four-digit resolution. A later genetic analysis took genome-wide SNP genotypes for about 60% of the roughly 670 donors and used that subset as a discovery cohort. In a later analysis, previously published TCR beta repertoires from about 670 donors were re-analyzed and high-resolution HLA genotyping was added so that TCR occurrence patterns could be studied. A handful of DR-DQ haplotypes were handled as single units for association and clustering because linkage in the cohort was strong. The T cell repertoires of 666 subjects were profiled by immunosequencing and related to cytomegalovirus serostatus. High-throughput TCR immunosequencing, statistical association of individual TCRs with disease status, and machine learning were combined to predict cytomegalovirus infection status. Alongside the repertoire data, information on donor age, sex, ethnicity and CMV serostatus was compiled. The investigation overall reported the following: The classifier was reported to diagnose cytomegalovirus status with high specificity and sensitivity in both the original cohort and the validation cohort. In the study, 150 to 200 TCR beta chains were listed as associated with cytomegalovirus. Most CMV-associated TCR beta chains appeared to be HLA-restricted in a later analysis, and the HLA associations seemed to be driven largely by CMV exposure. According to a later analysis, TCR association rates differed among HLA loci, with DRB1 alleles showing the most associated TCRs and HLA-C alleles showing the fewest. The sequencing pipeline was judged likely to have produced a cluster of highly shared sequence variants as a technical artifact. In a later genetic analysis, a missense DCLRE1C variant was associated with V-gene and J-gene trimming of TCR beta chains, and the association was replicated in an independent cohort. A few of the identified cytomegalovirus-associated TCR beta chains were confirmed in vitro to be specific for cytomegalovirus antigens. Correlated functional status among segregating V segments might be attributable to linkage disequilibrium, but an unknown experimental factor could not be ruled out. Because HLA typing was unavailable for some donors at each locus, only the typed subset was used in association tests. In a later analysis, around 17,000 TCR beta sequences were associated with specific HLA alleles at a false discovery rate of 0.05. Most TCR sequences were observed very rarely across donors, whereas some public TCRs were present in many individuals. In a later genetic analysis, fewer N-insertions in productive TCRs were reported among donors in an Asian-associated ancestry cluster than the roughly 640-donor mean. CMV serostatus was the only immune exposure information available for the cohort. A further reported finding was that TCR beta sequences accurately predicted the HLA-A and HLA-B alleles for most subjects in the first cohort. The authors suggested that the approach could potentially be generalized to other disease states and immunological phenotypes. Some IMGT-functional V segments, including TRBV6-2 and TRBV6-3, could not be distinguished by the 87-base-pair reads and were therefore excluded. In an earlier analysis of approximately 590 of the donors, most TCR beta V segments appeared in productive rearrangements about 87% or about 30% of the time, broadly matching IMGT annotations. The cohort was sequenced for TCR beta chains only, and without alpha or paired-chain data the features that could be detected were limited. Because counts were too low, fewer than 20 rarely observed V segments, including chromosome 9 orphons, were excluded from the earlier analysis of fewer than 650 of the donors. In a later analysis, HLA-associated TCR beta chains were found to be more clonally expanded and to have lower generation probabilities than equally common non-associated chains. The presence/absence analyses assumed that sequencing depth was roughly uniform across donors, and that assumption may not be true. When HLA alleles, especially DR and DQ, strongly co-occurred, attributing TCR associations to individual alleles was difficult. A later analysis reported that several top co-occurrence clusters appeared linked to parvovirus B19, influenza, CMV and Epstein-Barr virus.

The cohort consisted of 666 healthy bone marrow donors. At the time of sampling, every cohort member was nominally healthy, though immune exposures that went unrecorded were likely present. The donor tested CMV seropositive, placing the donor among the 289 seropositive members of the cohort. Each donor provided a peripheral blood sample, and peripheral blood mononuclear cells were used for TCR beta sequencing. The Qiagen DNeasy Blood Extraction Kit was used to extract genomic DNA from the blood cell samples. V gives up 5 bases and J gives up 1 base, and the segment between their germline ends measures 14 bases. CDR1 is given as SGHRS and CDR2 as YFSETQ, both from the germline V gene. The CDR3 contains 15 residues, cysteine and phenylalanine counted. Solely the CDR3 DNA is kept, with 45 bases framed from the first base. With respect to this clone: Its antigen remains undetermined. Within one base of it there is no much larger clone, and no base qualities were kept.

The library came from the immunoSEQ multiplex PCR assay. For the multiplex PCR, a mixture combining 60 forward primers for TCR Vbeta segments and 13 reverse primers for TCR Jbeta segments was used. The CDR3 region of rearranged TCR beta genes was amplified from genomic DNA with a multiplex PCR assay. On the Illumina HiSeq System, the amplified TCR beta libraries were sequenced as 87-base-pair reads. Per the source publication's procedure: In a later analysis, roughly 80 million unique TCR beta chains were counted across the 500 to 850 repertoires, and around 10 million of these chains were shared by at least two donors. A nearest-neighbor algorithm error-corrected the raw reads and collapsed the reads into unique sequences, merging closely related sequences to remove PCR and sequencing errors. To assign V, D and J gene segments, CDR3 sequences were aligned to IMGT reference sequences. For a sequence to be retained, a match of at least six nucleotides to both a V gene segment and a J gene segment was required. A rearrangement counted as productive if the CDR3 had no stop codons and remained in frame with V and J, and every other rearrangement counted as non-productive. Following IMGT convention, CDR3 was defined as the stretch from the second conserved V-encoded cysteine up to the conserved J-encoded phenylalanine. The earlier analysis of around 640 of the donors excluded sequences that lacked an unambiguous match to a single V gene segment. In an earlier analysis of several hundred of the donors, V segments were called functional above 56.7% productive rearrangements and were called segregating when the between-donor standard deviation exceeded 5%. A statistical classification framework was built to diagnose cytomegalovirus status from the catalog of TCR beta chain sequences. In a later analysis, V and J genes were assigned by comparing TCR nucleotide sequences against IMGT/GENE-DB human TR gene sequences. The TCRdist pipeline was used in a later analysis to assign CDR3 sequences and most-parsimonious VDJ recombination scenarios. In a later analysis, each TCR beta chain was defined by its CDR3 amino acid sequence together with its V-gene family, and reads lacking a unique V-gene family were excluded. In a later analysis, 450 to 600 highly shared, low-generation-probability nucleotide sequences were removed to address suspected cross-contamination and a sequencing artifact. For each public chain, a later analysis derived a clonal expansion index from normalized ranks of inferred template counts within each repertoire. Generation probabilities in a later analysis came from a VDJ recombination model fitted to out-of-frame rearrangements, and those results were checked against IGoR. In a later analysis, hypergeometric tests were used to score TCR-TCR, TCR-HLA and TCR-CMV co-occurrence, with a repertoire-size bias correction applied to TCR pairs. In a later analysis, false discovery rates were estimated by permuting HLA or CMV assignments 20 times. A later analysis grouped co-occurring TCRs with DBSCAN, adding TCRdist sequence similarity when clustering within HLA-allele-positive subsets. Repertoires with fewer than 30,000 or more than 120,000 public chains were left out of co-occurrence clustering, as were four to six repertoires with anomalous nucleotide sharing. Imported from immuneACCESS, the table was reduced by TCRdb to in-frame sequences with V and J called. These copies leave out some clones; in studies compared against another copy, an unresolved V gene accounts for under half, and the cause of the remainder is not known. Clonal size and the V and J genes are those of that table, whereas D and trimming came from the DNA. The table for this sample lists 100,000 to 150,000 clones; 70% to 80% of them were counted only once. The ten largest clonotypes hold 3.5% to 4.5% of the sample.

The specimen sequenced was PBMCs. The source of this sequence is a man in his forties in good health and CMV-seropositive. The V and J genes are TRBV5-1 and TRBJ2-3; TRBD2 is a possible D gene, resting on 6 matching bases. The CDR3 is CASRSKDYGTDTQYF. The DNA sequence is given as TGCGCCAGCAGATCAAAGGACTACGGCACAGATACGCAGTATTTT. When the CDR3 is completed using the reference TRBV5-1 and TRBJ2-3 genes on either side, the full variable domain is KAGVTQTPRYLIKTRGQQVTLSCSPISGHRSVSWYQQTPGQGLQFLFEYFSETQRNKGNFPGRFSGRQFSNSRSEMNVSTLELGDSALYLCASRSKDYGTDTQYFGPGTRLTVL.